This TCR beta chain was sequenced during a study of post-analysis software for immune sequencing data. The TCR beta cDNA libraries contained unique molecular identifiers. TCRdb redid the calling of the PCR reads with MiXCR, one entry per CDR3 protein. The table includes a few hundred thousand distinct CDR3 sequences, 30% to 40% detected once. The germline gives CDR1 SGDLS, CDR2 YYNGEE. Trimming pared 4 bases from V and 1 base from J, leaving 13 bases between. This CDR3 has 15 amino acids. Study-wide results and caveats: Samples made in the same batch grouped tightly together by F measure. Patients carried roughly 5 TRBV segments more frequently than controls did, and TRBV5-6, TRBV5-1 and TRBV20-1 were among them.

With respect to this clonotype: The target antigen is unknown.

V usage is TRBV9 and J usage is TRBJ2-3, with D tentatively TRBD2 (6 bases). This receptor was obtained from a girl younger than 18 with multiple sclerosis. Sequencing used blood. The CDR3 bases are TGTGCCAGCAGCCCAGCGGACTATGGCACAGATACGCAGTATTTT. Translation gives CASSPADYGTDTQYF.